This T cell receptor beta chain stems from a study of blood T cell repertoires in COVID-19. Study details: The study drew acute and convalescent COVID-19 samples from the United States, Italy and Spain. PBMCs, B-cell-depleted T cells, or T cells provided the cDNA or gDNA that made up the material.

This study enrolled people aged roughly 18 to 90 from approximately 25 US geographic areas. Cohort placement rested on clinical history that participants reported themselves. The V end lost 2 bases, the J end lost 3 bases, and 5 bases lay between the germline ends. This CDR3 spans 13 amino acids. Germline V CDR1 and CDR2: LNHDA, SQIVND (reference sequence). Clones were sequenced by immunoSEQ multiplex PCR, and TCRdb holds only the in-frame ones, with some missing. Here the sample spans around 130,000 clones, over 80% being singletons. This chain uses TRBV19 with TRBJ1-5; D is unresolved. Input material: PBMCs or T cells enriched from blood (not recorded which). The TCR originated in a man younger than 40 who had recovered from COVID-19. The DNA for the CDR3 is TGTGCCAGTAGTATACAGAACAATCAGCCCCAGCATTTT. Translated, it gives CASSIQNNQPQHF.